This section outlines one TCR beta chain sequence together with its context. Clones were read by immunoSEQ multiplex PCR, and TCRdb kept only the in-frame ones, dropping some. This repertoire shows approximately 190,000 clones, approximately 84% found once; its top ten account for about 6.9%. The CDR3 runs to 15 residues. The V segment lost 5 bases and the J segment 7 bases; nucleotides outside the gene matches: 7. From germline, CDR1 is LNHDA and CDR2 SQIVND (reference sequence). These data come from a study of blood T cell repertoires in COVID-19. This chain joins TRBV19 and TRBJ2-3; 12 bases agree with TRBD2. Specimen: peripheral blood. The source is a human donor with acute or convalescent COVID-19. The donor label of this sample is uncertain. The CDR3: CASSSRGLAGNTQYF. CDR3 DNA sequence: TGTGCCAGTAGTTCCCGAGGACTAGCGGGGAATACGCAGTATTTT.